The source of this T cell receptor (beta chain) is a study of shared clonotypes between healthy human individuals. Study observations and caveats: Naive subsets generally exceeded memory subsets in estimated richness. The study found about 5% of naive CD4 clonotypes shared across a handful of donors.

The V gene's germline CDR1 is MNHEY and CDR2 SVGAGI. V was trimmed by 2 bases and J by 2 bases, leaving 6 bases between them. This CDR3 is built from 13 residues. Genomic DNA per cell subset filled all wells of several immunoSEQ plates. Method: immunoSEQ multiplex PCR; TCRdb's copy keeps in-frame clones and lacks some. The sample includes millions of clones, 90% to 95% seen only once; the top ten take 0.13%. A remark on this clone: Its antigen remains unidentified.

The sequenced material came from naive CD4+ T cells sorted from blood. Subset denoted: CD45RA+ positively selected. V usage is TRBV6-5 and J usage is TRBJ2-5; no definite D call. The TCR was taken from a man in his late teens or twenties in good health. The chain's CDR3 is CASSYLLQETQYF. In DNA form, the CDR3 reads TGTGCCAGCAGTTACCTGCTGCAAGAGACCCAGTACTTC.